This TCR beta chain was obtained from a study of spatial heterogeneity in lung cancer. Overall study results and limits: Counts of expanded alpha and beta TCRs within tumors tracked the tumor nonsynonymous mutation count.

The table lists this clonotype with many counts. Its target is not known. Time point: sample taken at primary tumor resection. Whole RNA, isolated from tumor, nontumor lung or frozen PBMC, was sequenced without prior sorting. CDR3 length: 15 residues. CDR1 is SGHDN and CDR2 is FVKESK in the germline V gene. With 1 base clipped from V and 4 bases from J, the junction kept 6 bases outside the gene matches. TCRdb passed the 5' RACE reads through MiXCR, listing each CDR3 protein once. The sample has some 9,500 distinct CDR3 sequences, roughly 13% seen once; the top ten hold roughly an eighth. Material: lung tumor tissue, obtained at surgery. This clonotype was obtained from a male donor with early-stage non-small cell lung cancer. V is TRBV14 and J is TRBJ2-7; TRBD2 matches 8 bases. CDR3 DNA: TGTGCCAGCAGCCAAGTGGATAGCGGGACGTACGAGCAGTACTTC. It codes for CASSQVDSGTYEQYF.